The 3 T cell receptor beta chains below come from one sample, sequenced in a study of regulatory T cells in long-lasting Graves disease. According to the study, TCR beta libraries were built with iRepertoire HTBI primers and CDR3-region Arm-PCR. MiXCR, applied by TCRdb to the multiplex PCR reads, yields one record per CDR3 protein. Of hundreds of thousands of distinct CDR3 sequences in the sample, 25% to 35% are singletons; the top ten hold about 40%. Time point specified: persistent/refractory GD, antithyroid drugs over 5 years with positive TRAb. PBMCs provided the RNA from which the TCR library was made. The input for sequencing was peripheral blood mononuclear cells (PBMCs), taken when the disease was refractory, from a patient treated with antithyroid drugs. These TCRs come from a female donor with Graves disease.

This clonotype was detected ten times or more. The genes are TRBV12-3 or TRBV12-4 and TRBJ2-7; D unresolved. Trimming cost V 1 base and J 2 bases, with 6 bases left between them. CDR3 length: 13 amino acids. The CDR3, as DNA: TGTGCCAGCAGTTTAGGCCGGGCCTACGAGCAGTACTTC. Protein: CASSLGRAYEQYF.

This chain connects TRBV30 to TRBJ1-2; tentatively, D is TRBD1 (6 bases). CDR3 size: 13 residues. Germline V gene data show CDR1 as GTSNPN and CDR2 as SVGIG (reference sequence). Trimming removed 3 bases from V and 5 bases from J, with 13 bases in between. The CDR3 DNA sequence: TGTGCCTGGAGATGGGCAGGGGAGTATGGCTACACCTTC. It specifies CAWRWAGEYGYTF. The whole variable domain, filled in from reference TRBV30 and TRBJ1-2, reads SQTIHQWPATLVQPVGSPLSLECTVEGTSNPNLYWYRQAAGRGLQLLFYSVGIGQISSEVPQNLSASRPQDRQFILSSKKLLLSDSGFYLCAWRWAGEYGYTFGSGTRLTVV.

This clonotype was counted a few times. J is TRBJ1-2 and V is TRBV14; D unresolved. Deletions cut 0 bases from V and 5 bases from J, with 7 bases between. Germline V CDR1 and CDR2: SGHDN, FVKESK. This CDR3 has 13 amino acids. CDR3 in amino acids: CASSQEVGYGYTF. CDR3 DNA: TGTGCCAGCAGCCAAGAAGTGGGTTATGGCTACACCTTC. Together with reference TRBV14 and TRBJ1-2, the CDR3 gives the full variable domain: EAGVTQFPSHSVIEKGQTVTLRCDPISGHDNLYWYRRVMGKEIKFLLHFVKESKQDESGMPNNRFLAERTGGTYSTLKVQPAELEDSGVYFCASSQEVGYGYTFGSGTRLTVV.